The 26 T cell receptor beta chains given below trace back to one sample, sequenced in a study of immune characterization of retroperitoneal liposarcoma. TCRdb analysed the PCR reads with MiXCR anew, one entry per CDR3 protein. The table has roughly 20,000 distinct CDR3 sequences, around 40% seen once. The source material was blood. These receptors were obtained from a male donor with retroperitoneal liposarcoma.

This clonotype was seen at least ten times. The chain uses TRBV27 and TRBJ2-1; D possibly matches TRBD1 or TRBD2 (6 bases each). The germline V gene has CDR1 MNHEY and CDR2 SMNVEV (reference sequence). The CDR3 covers 19 residues. V lost 6 bases, J lost 10 bases, and 34 bases lay in between. DNA for the CDR3: TGTGCCAGCAGGTTAAGGGGAGCAAGGGTGCAAGCAGGGGAGGTCGAGCAGTTCTTC. Its translation is CASRLRGARVQAGEVEQFF.

This clonotype came up many times. This rearrangement joins TRBV6-1 to TRBJ2-1; D is unclear. The assigned J gene may be wrong: the sequence end matches TRBJ2-7 better. CDR1 MNHNS and CDR2 SASEGT come from the germline V gene. This CDR3 comprises 11 residues. This CDR3 reads CASSPGNEQYF. The CDR3 DNA sequence: TGTGCCAGCAGTCCCGGCAATGAGCAGTACTTC.

The V call is TRBV11-2, the J call TRBJ2-1; 7 nucleotides align to TRBD1. The last part of the DNA fits TRBJ2-7 better; the J call may be wrong. CDR1 SGHAT and CDR2 FQNNGV come from the germline V gene. The CDR3 length is 17 residues. CDR3 residues: CASSLVPRWQGVDEQYF. For the CDR3, the DNA is TGTGCCAGCAGCTTGGTCCCGAGATGGCAGGGGGTCGACGAGCAGTACTTC.

This clonotype was seen ten or more times. The chain carries TRBV7-2 and TRBJ2-3, with D unresolved. The V and J ends lost 5 bases and 4 bases respectively, with 10 bases between them. Per germline, CDR1 SGHTA and CDR2 FQGNSA. The CDR3 is made up of 13 amino acids. For the CDR3, the DNA is TGTGCCAGCAGCCCCGGTGCCCCAGATACGCAGTATTTT. Translation: CASSPGAPDTQYF.

Ten or more counts support this clonotype. The chain has TRBV6-1 and TRBJ2-1; D possibly corresponds to TRBD2 (7 bases). The J call may be incorrect, as the DNA end agrees better with TRBJ2-7. Germline assignment: CDR1 MNHNS and CDR2 SASEGT. This CDR3 comprises 14 residues. CDR3 sequence (DNA): TGTGCCAGCGGGTCGGACGGGGGGCCCTACGAGCAGTACTTC. The encoded protein is CASGSDGGPYEQYF.

By its share, this clonotype is medium-sized. The chain employs TRBV12-3 or TRBV12-4 and TRBJ2-1; 15 positions match TRBD2. The CDR3 loop spans 18 amino acids. The junction had 7 bases not matched to a gene; V was cut back by 1 base and J by 6 bases. The CDR3 here is CASSLEAWTSGRANEQFF. The CDR3 region has the DNA TGTGCCAGCAGTTTAGAGGCTTGGACTAGCGGGAGGGCCAATGAGCAGTTCTTC.

The chain uses TRBV11-2 and TRBJ2-7; TRBD2 agrees at 8 bases. The DNA matches TRBJ2-5 better at its end, which makes the J call doubtful. The CDR3 spans 15 residues. Germline lookup yields CDR1 SGHAT and CDR2 FQNNGV. The CDR3 DNA reads TGTGCCAGCAGCTCCTCGCTAGCGGGTGGTCGGACCCAGTACTTC. The encoded protein is CASSSSLAGGRTQYF.

The chain has TRBV5-8 and TRBJ2-5; possibly TRBD2 for D (6 bases). Trimming took 2 bases from V and 3 from J, leaving 14 bases between them. CDR3 length equals 15 residues. Looked up from germline, CDR1 is SGHTS and CDR2 is YDEGEE. Here the CDR3 reads CASSFIGEDEETQYF. Here the CDR3 DNA reads TGTGCCAGCAGCTTTATCGGGGAGGACGAAGAGACCCAGTACTTC.

On this clonotype: Germline and junction disagree at one end, which may indicate a read error. The V and J genes are TRBV7-2 and TRBJ2-3; TRBD2 matches 10 bases. The CDR3 extends over 17 amino acids. The V gene's germline CDR1 is SGHTA and CDR2 FQGNSA. The CDR3 region has the DNA TGTGCCAGCAGCTTAGCCCCAACTAGCGGGAAATGGAATGAGCAGTACTTT. Translating it yields CASSLAPTSGKWNEQYF.

This clonotype has a count of ten or more. The rearrangement joins TRBV11-3 to TRBJ2-1; 7 bases align to TRBD2. The germline CDR1 and CDR2 sequences are SGHNT and YENEEA. J was trimmed by 4 bases and V by 2 bases; bases with no gene match: 5. The CDR3 length is 15 residues. The CDR3 loop is CASSLYAGAYNEQFF. Written as DNA, the CDR3 is TGTGCCAGCAGCTTATACGCGGGAGCATACAATGAGCAGTTCTTC. Full variable domain (rest looked up from reference TRBV11-3 and TRBJ2-1): EAGVVQSPRYKIIEKKQPVAFWCNPISGHNTLYWYLQNLGQGPELLIRYENEEAVDDSQLPKDRFSAERLKGVDSTLKIQPAELGDSAVYLCASSLYAGAYNEQFFGPGTRLTVL.

This clonotype was picked up a small number of times. The V call is TRBV12-3 or TRBV12-4, the J call TRBJ1-1; the D is unclear. Trimming removed 1 base from V and 8 bases from J, with 8 bases in between. The CDR3 consists of 12 residues. CDR3 region: CASSLGGREAFF. As DNA, the CDR3 is TGTGCCAGCAGTTTAGGGGGTAGGGAAGCTTTCTTT.

This clonotype was counted a few times. CDR3 protein: CASSLVVGQETQYF. The DNA of the CDR3 is TGTGCCAGCAGCTTAGTGGTCGGACAAGAGACCCAGTACTTC. This rearrangement joins TRBV11-2 to TRBJ2-5; D not resolved. Germline CDR1 reads SGHAT; CDR2 reads FQNNGV. V lost 1 base and J lost 2, with 8 bases in between. The CDR3 has 14 amino acids.

The chain uses TRBV6-4 and TRBJ1-2, with no clear D. The CDR3 has 15 residues. From germline, CDR1 is MRHNA and CDR2 SNTAGT. V was trimmed by 5 bases and J by 0 bases, leaving 13 bases between them. The CDR3 spells CASSRLGGSNYGYTF. CDR3 nucleotides: TGTGCCAGCAGTCGCCTCGGCGGATCTAACTATGGCTACACCTTC.

The chain recombines TRBV5-6 with TRBJ2-1; D is ambiguous. Germline V lookup: CDR1 SGHDT, CDR2 YYEEEE. V was pared by 1 base and J by 6 bases, with 17 bases between. The CDR3 has 16 residues. DNA for the CDR3: TGTGCCAGCAGCTTGATCGTAAGCGTCCCGGGCAATGAGCAGTTCTTC. This gives the protein CASSLIVSVPGNEQFF.

This clonotype was picked up a small number of times. The V call is TRBV6-1, the J call TRBJ2-7; D possibly matches TRBD1 or TRBD2 (6 bases each). The germline V and J ends were trimmed by 1 base and 1 base, with 14 bases remaining between them. This CDR3 has 16 amino acids. The germline gives CDR1 MNHNS, CDR2 SASEGT. The chain's CDR3 is CASSEGGADSSYEQYF. The CDR3 DNA reads as TGTGCCAGCAGTGAAGGGGGGGCCGACTCATCCTACGAGCAGTACTTC.

This clonotype occurred a few times. CDR3 loop: CASSPQAGGGWGQFF. The DNA for the CDR3 is TGTGCCAGCAGCCCTCAAGCGGGAGGGGGGTGGGGCCAGTTCTTC. The chain uses TRBV11-3 and TRBJ2-1, with 10 bases matching TRBD2. Germline lookup yields CDR1 SGHNT and CDR2 YENEEA. The CDR3 covers 15 residues. V lost 5 bases and J lost 13; bases outside the gene matches: 14.

By frequency in the sample, this clonotype is medium-sized. The chain combines TRBV27 with TRBJ2-1; no clear D. V dropped 2 bases and J dropped 4 bases, with 6 bases sitting between them. Germline CDR1 is MNHEY and CDR2 is SMNVEV (reference sequence). CDR3 length equals 13 residues. CDR3 residues: CASSLEGYNEQFF. The DNA of the CDR3 is TGTGCCAGCAGTTTAGAAGGGTACAATGAGCAGTTCTTC.

The gene calls are TRBV12-3 or TRBV12-4 and TRBJ2-3; D gene ambiguous. Trimming left V 5 bases short and J 7 bases short, with 10 bases between. The CDR3 has 12 amino acids. CDR3 protein: CASSPPMNTQYF. The CDR3 nucleotides read TGTGCCAGCAGTCCACCGATGAATACGCAGTATTTT.

The J gene is TRBJ1-2, the V gene TRBV10-1, with D unresolved. The germline V and J ends were trimmed by 3 bases and 6 bases, with 14 bases remaining between them. The CDR3 extends over 14 amino acids. CDR1 and CDR2 from the germline V gene are WNHNN and SYGVQD (reference sequence). CDR3 in DNA: TGCGCCAGCAGTGAAGGGCCCTCCAGGAATGGCTACACCTTC. Protein product: CASSEGPSRNGYTF.

The genes are TRBV7-2 and TRBJ2-1; 9 nucleotides align to TRBD1. This CDR3 region has 15 residues. In germline, CDR1 is SGHTA, CDR2 FQGNSA. V shed 5 bases and J 10 bases; nucleotides not matched to a gene: 12. The CDR3 here is CASSKSGTGRMEQFF. The CDR3 DNA is TGTGCCAGCAGCAAATCCGGGACAGGGCGCATGGAGCAGTTCTTC.

The sample holds one count of this clonotype. The chain joins TRBV12-3 or TRBV12-4 to TRBJ1-6, with 8 bases identical to TRBD1. Trimming cost V 7 bases and J 11 bases; bases outside gene matches: 10. The CDR3 is made up of 14 amino acids. Here the CDR3 reads CASNGQGGNPPLHF. CDR3 DNA: TGTGCCAGCAACGGACAGGGAGGCAATCCACCCCTCCACTTT.

This clonotype was seen more than once but under ten times. The chain couples TRBV11-3 to TRBJ2-5, with D possibly matching TRBD2 (5 bases). The CDR3 consists of 16 residues. In germline, CDR1 is SGHNT, CDR2 YENEEA. Trimming cost V 0 bases and J 2 bases, with 13 bases left between them. CDR3: CASSLDGLAGQETQYF. The CDR3 nucleotides are TGTGCCAGCAGCTTAGATGGGCTAGCCGGGCAAGAGACCCAGTACTTC. The full variable domain, with the rest looked up from reference TRBV11-3 and TRBJ2-5, is EAGVVQSPRYKIIEKKQPVAFWCNPISGHNTLYWYLQNLGQGPELLIRYENEEAVDDSQLPKDRFSAERLKGVDSTLKIQPAELGDSAVYLCASSLDGLAGQETQYFGPGTRLLVL.

This clonotype has only a few counts. The J gene is TRBJ2-1, the V gene TRBV7-3; D tentatively reads TRBD1 or TRBD2 (6 bases each). The ends were cut back, 5 bases at V and 10 bases at J, with 24 bases in the middle. From germline, CDR1 is SGHTA and CDR2 FQGTGA. The CDR3 is made up of 16 amino acids. The CDR3 DNA sequence: TGTGCCAGCAGCCCCACGGGGGCGGGGTCGGGCTACGAGCAGTTCTTC. It specifies CASSPTGAGSGYEQFF.

This rearrangement joins TRBV7-2 to TRBJ1-5, with 7 bases fitting TRBD1. V shed 4 bases, J shed 6 bases, and the junction held 6 bases outside the gene matches. The germline V gene encodes CDR1 SGHTA and CDR2 FQGNSA. The CDR3 has 14 residues. CDR3 DNA: TGTGCCAGCAGCTCTCAGGGGGTGAGTCAGCCCCAGCATTTT. Protein sequence: CASSSQGVSQPQHF. Filled out from reference TRBV7-2 and TRBJ1-5, the complete variable domain reads GAGVSQSPSNKVTEKGKDVELRCDPISGHTALYWYRQSLGQGLEFLIYFQGNSAPDKSGLPSDRFSAERTGGSVSTLTIQRTQQEDSAVYLCASSSQGVSQPQHFGDGTRLSIL.

This clonotype has more than one count but fewer than ten. This sequence joins TRBV27 and TRBJ2-3; possibly TRBD2 for D (5 bases). TRBJ2-7 matches the DNA end more closely, so the J call is doubtful. CDR3 length equals 12 residues. Germline V gives CDR1 MNHEY, CDR2 SMNVEV (reference sequence). The DNA for the CDR3 is TGTGCCACCCGGGCTAGCCGTTACGAGCAGTACTTC. It codes for CATRASRYEQYF.

This clonotype rates as medium-sized. This chain joins TRBV7-2 and TRBJ2-1; possible D gene TRBD2, 6 bases. Germline V gives CDR1 SGHTA, CDR2 FQGNSA. The CDR3 is 15 amino acids. Trimming took off 1 base at V and 3 bases at J, with 10 bases between the two ends. Here the CDR3 DNA reads TGTGCCAGCAGCTTAGACAACGGGGGCTACAATGAGCAGTTCTTC. Translating gives CASSLDNGGYNEQFF. Full variable domain (outside the CDR3, taken from reference TRBV7-2 and TRBJ2-1): GAGVSQSPSNKVTEKGKDVELRCDPISGHTALYWYRQSLGQGLEFLIYFQGNSAPDKSGLPSDRFSAERTGGSVSTLTIQRTQQEDSAVYLCASSLDNGGYNEQFFGPGTRLTVL.